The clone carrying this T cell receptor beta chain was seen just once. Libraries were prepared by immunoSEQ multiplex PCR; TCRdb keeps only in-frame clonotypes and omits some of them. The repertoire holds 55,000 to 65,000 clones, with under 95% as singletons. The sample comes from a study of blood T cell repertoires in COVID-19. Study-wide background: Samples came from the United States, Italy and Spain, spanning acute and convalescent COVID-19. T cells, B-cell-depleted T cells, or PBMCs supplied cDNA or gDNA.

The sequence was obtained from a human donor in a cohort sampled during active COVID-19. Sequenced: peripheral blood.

The CDR3 nucleotides are TGCGCCAGCAGCCAGGACAGGGTTAGCACAGATACGCAGTATTTT. This translates into CASSQDRVSTDTQYF. V gene TRBV4-3 combines with J gene TRBJ2-3; 8 nucleotides align to TRBD1. The CDR3 contains 15 residues. The V gene end was trimmed by 3 bases and the J gene end by 0 bases; junction bases not matched to a gene: 2. CDR1 is LGHNA, CDR2 YSLEER, per germline.